The 17 T cell receptor beta chains below were found in one sample sequenced in a study of shared clonotypes between healthy human individuals. Sequenced by immunoSEQ multiplex PCR; TCRdb stores in-frame clones only, minus some. This repertoire shows 2.3 million or so clones, more than 80% found once; its top ten account for about 0.39%. The sample taken for sequencing was naive CD4+ T cells from PBMCs. As for subset: CD45RA+ positively selected. These receptors were collected from a man aged 18-30 years in good health. Some clones in this sample may be carry-over from other donors' samples.

This clone appeared once. The chain uses TRBV6-5 and TRBJ2-7, with D possibly matching TRBD1 (6 bases). The ends were cut back, 6 bases at V and 4 bases at J, with 19 bases in the middle. CDR1 and CDR2 from the germline V gene are MNHEY and SVGAGI. This CDR3 contains 15 residues. The DNA for the CDR3 is TGTGCCAGCAGACCGGGACCTACGAGGGGGTACGAGCAGTACTTC. Encoded protein: CASRPGPTRGYEQYF.

V and J are TRBV18 and TRBJ2-3; 9 nucleotides align to TRBD2. With V trimmed by 2 bases and J by 6 bases, 21 bases remained unmatched. Germline V gives CDR1 KGHSH, CDR2 LQKENI. The CDR3 has 20 amino acids. CDR3 coding DNA: TGTGCCAGCTCACCAACCGGGACTAGCTTCTCTACTGACAGCGCCGATACGCAGTATTTT. Its protein product is CASSPTGTSFSTDSADTQYF.

A word on this clone: The sample carries other DNA sequences with the same CDR3. V is TRBV7-3 and J is TRBJ2-2, with no clear D. The length of the CDR3 is 14 residues. Trimming removed 3 bases at V and 0 bases at J, with 5 bases between. In germline, CDR1 is SGHTA, CDR2 FQGTGA. The CDR3 loop is CASSFDTNTGELFF. The CDR3, as DNA: TGTGCCAGCAGCTTTGACACGAACACCGGGGAGCTGTTTTTT.

The chain combines TRBV2 with TRBJ2-7, with 8 bases aligning to TRBD1. Unmatched junction bases numbered 5, after V lost 7 bases and J lost 0 bases. Germline CDR1 and CDR2: SNHLY and FYNNEI. The CDR3 is made up of 14 amino acids. The CDR3 loop is CASKRQGSSYEQYF. The CDR3 DNA reads as TGTGCCAGCAAGCGACAGGGGTCCTCCTACGAGCAGTACTTC.

The V gene is TRBV27, the J gene TRBJ1-1, with TRBD1 identical over 7 bases. The germline V gene has CDR1 MNHEY and CDR2 SMNVEV (reference sequence). The V segment lost 6 bases and the J segment 1 base; nucleotides outside the gene matches: 11. This CDR3 is built from 16 residues. DNA of the CDR3: TGTGCCAGCAGAGGGACAGCCACAAGGGAGAACACTGAAGCTTTCTTT. Encoded protein: CASRGTATRENTEAFF.

The chain employs TRBV19 and TRBJ2-7; 8 bases match TRBD2. After removal of 4 bases from V and 5 bases from J, the junction contained 10 bases not matched to a gene. The germline V gene has CDR1 LNHDA and CDR2 SQIVND (reference sequence). The CDR3 totals 15 residues. The CDR3 coding sequence is TGTGCCAGTAGTAGCGTGGCAGCGGGAGACGACGAGCAGTACTTC. This encodes CASSSVAAGDDEQYF.

The chain links TRBV15 to TRBJ2-3; D gene unclear. The V gene lost 8 bases and the J gene lost 0 bases, with 18 bases spanning the gap. The CDR3 totals 16 residues. The germline CDR1 and CDR2 sequences are LNHNV and YYDKDF (reference sequence). CDR3 sequence reads: CATARGVGTSTDTQYF. The DNA of the CDR3 is TGTGCCACCGCCCGAGGAGTCGGAACTAGCACAGATACGCAGTATTTT.

Written as DNA, the CDR3 is TGTGCCAGCAGCCGGGACAGGGTTACAGATACGCAGTATTTT. Amino acids: CASSRDRVTDTQYF. The V call is TRBV27, the J call TRBJ2-3; TRBD1 aligns across 9 bases. V gave up 6 bases and J gave up 3 bases; unmatched junction bases: 4. The CDR3 is made up of 14 amino acids. Germline assignment: CDR1 MNHEY and CDR2 SMNVEV (reference sequence).

The chain combines TRBV10-3 with TRBJ1-4; tentative D call: TRBD1 (6 bases). This CDR3 contains 13 residues. V lost 11 bases to trimming and J lost 6 bases, with 16 bases between them. Germline loops: CDR1 ENHRY, CDR2 SYGVKD. Written as DNA, the CDR3 is TGTGCCTCTAGGGGGGGCCCTTATGAAAAACTGTTTTTT. As protein: CASRGGPYEKLFF.

The V gene is TRBV7-9, the J gene TRBJ2-5, with 11 bases that match TRBD2. The J segment lost 4 bases and the V segment lost 8 bases, leaving 18 bases of the junction unmatched. This CDR3 has 18 amino acids. The V gene's germline CDR1 is SEHNR and CDR2 FQNEAQ (reference sequence). The CDR3: CASDPRRLAGQIGETQYF. The CDR3 DNA reads TGTGCCAGCGACCCCCGGAGACTAGCGGGGCAGATTGGAGAGACCCAGTACTTC.

The chain links TRBV10-3 to TRBJ2-5; the match to TRBD2 covers 9 bases. This CDR3 region has 14 residues. With 6 bases clipped from V and 2 bases from J, the junction kept 4 bases outside the gene matches. CDR1 is ENHRY and CDR2 is SYGVKD in the germline V gene. The CDR3 DNA is TGTGCCATCAGGGGGACTAGCCGACAAGAGACCCAGTACTTC. Translation: CAIRGTSRQETQYF.

The sample holds one count of this clone. The V call is TRBV2, the J call TRBJ2-5; D remains unclear. Germline lookup yields CDR1 SNHLY and CDR2 FYNNEI. Between the trimmed V and J ends, which lost 6 bases and 5 bases, there was a span of 10 bases. CDR3 length: 12 residues. The chain's CDR3 is CASSQVGETQYF. The CDR3 region has the DNA TGTGCCAGCAGCCAGGTTGGTGAGACCCAGTACTTC.

This chain joins TRBV6-6 and TRBJ2-1; D is perhaps TRBD1 (6 bases). V lost 6 bases to trimming and J lost 5 bases, with 20 bases between them. CDR1 MNHNY and CDR2 SVGAGI come from the germline V gene (reference sequence). The CDR3 runs to 16 residues. The CDR3 protein is CASSPTAGVRDNEQFF. In DNA form, the CDR3 reads TGTGCCAGCAGCCCGACCGCAGGGGTAAGGGACAATGAGCAGTTCTTC.

The chain carries TRBV5-1 and TRBJ1-1; 9 bases are a match to TRBD1. Germline V lookup: CDR1 SGHRS, CDR2 YFSETQ. The CDR3 spans 13 residues. Germline trimming cut 4 bases from V and 10 bases from J; bases unmatched to any gene: 8. The CDR3 region is CASSDTGGVRAFF. In DNA, the CDR3 is TGCGCCAGCAGCGACACAGGGGGCGTAAGAGCTTTCTTT. Full variable domain (missing parts from reference TRBV5-1 and TRBJ1-1): KAGVTQTPRYLIKTRGQQVTLSCSPISGHRSVSWYQQTPGQGLQFLFEYFSETQRNKGNFPGRFSGRQFSNSRSEMNVSTLELGDSALYLCASSDTGGVRAFFGQGTRLTVV.

The rearrangement links TRBV7-8 to TRBJ2-3; the match to TRBD2 covers 9 bases. Germline loops: CDR1 SGHVS, CDR2 FQNEAQ. J lost 5 bases, V lost 5 bases, and 8 bases had no gene match. This CDR3 spans 15 amino acids. CDR3 sequence: CASSPVGLALDTQYF. The CDR3 nucleotides are TGTGCCAGCAGCCCTGTGGGACTAGCACTAGATACGCAGTATTTT.

The V gene is TRBV30, the J gene TRBJ2-5; tentative D call: TRBD2 (5 bases). Trimming removed 3 bases at V and 5 bases at J, with 13 bases between. This CDR3 is built from 13 residues. The germline V gene encodes CDR1 GTSNPN and CDR2 SVGIG (reference sequence). In DNA, the CDR3 is TGTGCCTGGAGGGAGGACCGGCGGGAGACCCAGTACTTC. Protein sequence: CAWREDRRETQYF.

The chain recombines TRBV7-2 with TRBJ1-1; no clear D. Germline V gene data show CDR1 as SGHTA and CDR2 as FQGNSA. The length of the CDR3 is 12 residues. Trimming left V 1 base short and J 4 bases short, with 4 bases between. The CDR3 loop is CASSLVVTEAFF. The CDR3 coding sequence is TGTGCCAGCAGCTTAGTAGTCACTGAAGCTTTCTTT.